The clone carrying this T cell receptor (beta chain) was counted a single time. Using immunoSEQ multiplex PCR, the repertoire was profiled, and TCRdb retains in-frame clones only, with some absent. This sample yields approximately 58,000 clones, of which about 85% are seen a single time; roughly an eighth belongs to the top ten. These data originate in a study of control samples from healthy donors and cancer patients. CDR1 LNHDA and CDR2 SQIVND come from the germline V gene (reference sequence). The CDR3 is 16 amino acids. After removal of 1 base from V and 5 bases from J, the junction contained 6 bases not matched to a gene.

Source material: PBMCs. This TCR was recovered from a man in his 60s with head and neck cancer. The V gene is TRBV19, the J gene TRBJ2-1, with 9 bases aligning to TRBD1. Written as DNA, the CDR3 is TGTGCCAGTAGTATAGTAACAGGGGGCGCCGACAATGAGCAGTTCTTC. Translated: CASSIVTGGADNEQFF.